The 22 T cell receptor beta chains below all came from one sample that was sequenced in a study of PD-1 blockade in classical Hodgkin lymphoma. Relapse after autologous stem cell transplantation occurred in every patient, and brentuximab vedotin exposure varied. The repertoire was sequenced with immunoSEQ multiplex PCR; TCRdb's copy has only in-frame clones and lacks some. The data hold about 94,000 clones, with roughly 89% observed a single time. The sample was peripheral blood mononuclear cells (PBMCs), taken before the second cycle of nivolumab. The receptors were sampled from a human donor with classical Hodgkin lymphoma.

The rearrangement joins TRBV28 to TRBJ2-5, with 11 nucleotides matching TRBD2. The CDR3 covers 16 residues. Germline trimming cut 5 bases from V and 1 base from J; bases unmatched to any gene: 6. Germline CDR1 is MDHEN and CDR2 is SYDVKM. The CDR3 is CASSPLAGAFQETQYF. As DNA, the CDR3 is TGTGCCAGCAGTCCACTAGCGGGGGCTTTCCAAGAGACCCAGTACTTC.

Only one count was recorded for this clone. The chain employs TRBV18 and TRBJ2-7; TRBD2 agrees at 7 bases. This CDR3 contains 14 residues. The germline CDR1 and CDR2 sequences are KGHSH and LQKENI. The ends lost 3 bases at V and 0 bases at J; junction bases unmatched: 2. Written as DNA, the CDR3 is TGTGCCAGCTCACCGCGGACTAGCTCCTACGAGCAGTACTTC. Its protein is CASSPRTSSYEQYF.

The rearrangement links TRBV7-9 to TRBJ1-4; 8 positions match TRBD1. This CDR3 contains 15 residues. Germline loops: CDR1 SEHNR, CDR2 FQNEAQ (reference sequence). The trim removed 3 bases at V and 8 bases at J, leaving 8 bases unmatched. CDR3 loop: CASSFYRGYGEKLFF. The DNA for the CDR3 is TGTGCCAGCAGCTTCTACAGGGGGTATGGGGAAAAACTGTTTTTT.

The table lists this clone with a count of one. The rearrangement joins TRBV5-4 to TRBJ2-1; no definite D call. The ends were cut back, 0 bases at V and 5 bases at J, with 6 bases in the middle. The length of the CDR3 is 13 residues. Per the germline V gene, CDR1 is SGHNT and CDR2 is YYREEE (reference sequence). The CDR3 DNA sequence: TGTGCCAGCAGCTTGGACACTCACAATGAGCAGTTCTTC. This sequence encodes CASSLDTHNEQFF.

The CDR3 DNA follows: TGTGCCAGCAGCGGGGGAGTTATGAACACTGAAGCTTTCTTT. Protein: CASSGGVMNTEAFF. The rearrangement links TRBV5-6 to TRBJ1-1, with D maybe TRBD1 (5 bases). Per germline, CDR1 SGHDT and CDR2 YYEEEE. The CDR3 loop spans 14 amino acids. V shed 4 bases and J shed 0 bases, with 10 bases lying between them.

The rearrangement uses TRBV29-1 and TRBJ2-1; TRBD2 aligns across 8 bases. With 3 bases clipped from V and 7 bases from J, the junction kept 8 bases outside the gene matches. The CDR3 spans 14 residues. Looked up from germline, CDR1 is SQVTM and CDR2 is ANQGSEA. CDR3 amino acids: CSVDSGRAENEQFF. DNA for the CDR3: TGCAGCGTTGACTCCGGGAGGGCCGAGAATGAGCAGTTCTTC.

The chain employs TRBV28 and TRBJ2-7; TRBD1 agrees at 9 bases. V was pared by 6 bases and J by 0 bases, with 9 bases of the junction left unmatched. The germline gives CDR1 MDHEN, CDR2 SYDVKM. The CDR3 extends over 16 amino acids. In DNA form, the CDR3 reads TGTGCCAGCAGCCGGCTTACAGGGGGCCCCTCCTACGAGCAGTACTTC. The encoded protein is CASSRLTGGPSYEQYF.

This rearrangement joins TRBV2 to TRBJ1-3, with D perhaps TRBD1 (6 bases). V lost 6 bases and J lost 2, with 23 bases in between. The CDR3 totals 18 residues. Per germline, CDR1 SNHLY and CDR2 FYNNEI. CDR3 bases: TGTGCCAGCAGCCTCGCCAAGGGGGGGGGCTTTGCTGGAAACACCATATATTTT. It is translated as CASSLAKGGGFAGNTIYF.

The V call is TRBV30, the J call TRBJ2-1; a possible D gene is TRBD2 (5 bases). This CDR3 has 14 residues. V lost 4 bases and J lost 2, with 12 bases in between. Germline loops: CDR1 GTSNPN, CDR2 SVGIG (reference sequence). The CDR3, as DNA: TGTGCCTGGAACGGGGTTTCACCCTACAATGAGCAGTTCTTC. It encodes CAWNGVSPYNEQFF.

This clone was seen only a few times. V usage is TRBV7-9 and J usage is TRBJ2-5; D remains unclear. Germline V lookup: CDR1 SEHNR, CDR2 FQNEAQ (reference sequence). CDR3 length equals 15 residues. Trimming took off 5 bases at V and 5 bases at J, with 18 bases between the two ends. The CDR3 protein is CASSPGTVRVETQYF. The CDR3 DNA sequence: TGTGCCAGCAGCCCCGGCACGGTGAGAGTTGAGACCCAGTACTTC.

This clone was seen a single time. CDR3 region: CASSFGDGDQPQHF. The CDR3, as DNA: TGTGCCAGCAGTTTCGGGGACGGAGATCAGCCCCAGCATTTT. The chain employs TRBV27 and TRBJ1-5, with a weak D call TRBD1 (5 bases). This CDR3 is built from 14 residues. Trimming removed 3 bases from V and 5 bases from J, with 11 bases in between. The germline CDR1 and CDR2 sequences are MNHEY and SMNVEV (reference sequence).

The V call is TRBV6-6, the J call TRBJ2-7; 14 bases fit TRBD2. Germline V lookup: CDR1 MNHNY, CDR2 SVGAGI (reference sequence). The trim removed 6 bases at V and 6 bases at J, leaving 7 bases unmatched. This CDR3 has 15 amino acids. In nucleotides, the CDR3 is TGTGCCAGCAGCCAAGGACTAGCGGGAGGTCCCGAGCAGTACTTC. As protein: CASSQGLAGGPEQYF.

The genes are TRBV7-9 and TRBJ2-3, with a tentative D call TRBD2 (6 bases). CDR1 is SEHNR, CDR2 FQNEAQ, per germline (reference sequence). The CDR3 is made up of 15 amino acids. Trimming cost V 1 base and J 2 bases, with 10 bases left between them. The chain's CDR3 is CASSLEGLYTDTQYF. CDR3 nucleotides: TGTGCCAGCAGCTTAGAGGGACTCTACACAGATACGCAGTATTTT.

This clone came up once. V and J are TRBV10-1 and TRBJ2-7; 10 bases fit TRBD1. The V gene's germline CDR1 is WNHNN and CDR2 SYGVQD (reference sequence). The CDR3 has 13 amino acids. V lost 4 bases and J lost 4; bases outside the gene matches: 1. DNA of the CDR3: TGCGCCAGCAGTGGGGGACAGGGGTACGAGCAGTACTTC. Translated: CASSGGQGYEQYF.

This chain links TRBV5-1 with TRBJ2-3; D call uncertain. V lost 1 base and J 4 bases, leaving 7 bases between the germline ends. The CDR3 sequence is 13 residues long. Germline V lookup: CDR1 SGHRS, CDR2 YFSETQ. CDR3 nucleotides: TGCGCCAGCAGCTTGATGCGGTCAGATACGCAGTATTTT. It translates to CASSLMRSDTQYF.

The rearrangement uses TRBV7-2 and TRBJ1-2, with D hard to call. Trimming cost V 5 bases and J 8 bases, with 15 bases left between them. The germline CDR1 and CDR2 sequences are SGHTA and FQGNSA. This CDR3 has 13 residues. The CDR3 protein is CASSNQGGLGYTF. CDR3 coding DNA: TGTGCCAGCAGCAATCAAGGCGGGCTCGGCTACACCTTC.

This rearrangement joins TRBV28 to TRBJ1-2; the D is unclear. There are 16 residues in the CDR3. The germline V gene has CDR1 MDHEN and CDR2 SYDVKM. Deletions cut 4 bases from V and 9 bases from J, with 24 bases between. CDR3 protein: CASSSASQVDLFSYTF. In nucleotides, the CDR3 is TGTGCCAGCAGTTCCGCATCCCAGGTGGACCTTTTCAGCTACACCTTC.

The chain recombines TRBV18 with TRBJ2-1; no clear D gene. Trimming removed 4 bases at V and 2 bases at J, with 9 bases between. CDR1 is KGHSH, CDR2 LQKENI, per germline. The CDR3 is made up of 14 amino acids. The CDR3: CASSRGMAYNEQFF. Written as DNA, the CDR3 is TGTGCCAGCTCACGTGGGATGGCCTACAATGAGCAGTTCTTC.

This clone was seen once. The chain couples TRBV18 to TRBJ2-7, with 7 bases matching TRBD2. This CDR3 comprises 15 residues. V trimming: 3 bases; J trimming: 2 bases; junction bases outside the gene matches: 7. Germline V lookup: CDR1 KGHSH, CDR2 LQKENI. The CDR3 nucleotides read TGTGCCAGCTCACCGGGGGGGGATGGGGCCTACGAGCAGTACTTC. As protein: CASSPGGDGAYEQYF.

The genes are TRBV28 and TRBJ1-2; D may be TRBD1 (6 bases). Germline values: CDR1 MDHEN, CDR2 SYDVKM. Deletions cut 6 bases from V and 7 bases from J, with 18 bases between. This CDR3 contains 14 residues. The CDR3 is CASSPQGSLAGYTF. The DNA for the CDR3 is TGTGCCAGCAGCCCCCAGGGGTCCTTGGCTGGCTACACCTTC.

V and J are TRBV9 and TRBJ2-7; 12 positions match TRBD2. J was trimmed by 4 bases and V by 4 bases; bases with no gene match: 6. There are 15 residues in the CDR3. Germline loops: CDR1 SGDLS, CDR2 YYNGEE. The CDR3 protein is CASSPRLAGVYEQYF. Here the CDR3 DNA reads TGTGCCAGCAGCCCCAGACTAGCGGGAGTTTACGAGCAGTACTTC.

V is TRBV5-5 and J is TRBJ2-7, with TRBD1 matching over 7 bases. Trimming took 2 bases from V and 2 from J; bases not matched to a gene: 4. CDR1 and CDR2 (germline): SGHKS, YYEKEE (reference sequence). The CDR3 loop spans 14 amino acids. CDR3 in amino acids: CASSFRDSAYEQYF. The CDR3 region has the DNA TGTGCCAGCAGCTTTCGGGACAGCGCCTACGAGCAGTACTTC.